This TCR beta chain was recovered during a study of Ad26.COV2.S vaccination and SARS-CoV-2 variants. Findings of the study overall: Breadth and depth estimates from TCRs may understate total T cell responses.

The treatment here: around 19 received Ad26.COV2.S at low or high dose, single or two shots; roughly five received placebo; per-sample allocation not given. On day 63 after the first injection, vaccine and placebo recipients gave samples. Built on an Ad26 vector, the vaccine expressed Wuhan-strain SARS-CoV-2 spike. Unmatched junction bases numbered 8, after V lost 6 bases and J lost 5 bases. This CDR3 has 14 residues. Germline CDR1 and CDR2: MNHEY and SVGAGI. In the case of this clone: Its target is unknown.

Here immunoSEQ multiplex PCR was the method, and the copy in TCRdb shows in-frame clones only, minus some. The sample yields about 350,000 clones, roughly 81% seen once. The source was peripheral blood, collected in a trial of Ad26.COV2.S vaccine versus placebo. This TCR came from a person aged 18-65 years who received the Ad26.COV2.S COVID-19 vaccine or a placebo. This chain links TRBV6-5 with TRBJ1-1; 8 bases fit TRBD1. This CDR3 is CASSLYRGMTEAFF. In DNA form, the CDR3 reads TGTGCCAGCAGCCTCTACAGGGGGATGACTGAAGCTTTCTTT.